Each of the 5 T cell receptor beta chains below was sequenced from the same sample in a study of Tregs in tolerant kidney transplant recipients. Method: immunoSEQ multiplex PCR; TCRdb's copy keeps in-frame clones and lacks some. The sample table includes some 22,000 clones. Related graft donors supplied nonmyeloablative bone marrow transplants, and mixed chimerism was transient. Sequencing used CD4+ T cells from blood (PBMCs), obtained 6 months after the transplant. These receptors were collected from a human patient who received a combined kidney and bone marrow transplant. Some T cells may be transferred from the graft donor.

A remark on this clone: The read falls 3 residues short of the CDR3 end, and the missing part is taken from the germline J gene. The rearrangement joins TRBV9 to TRBJ1-2; weak D call: TRBD1 (5 bases). The V end was cut by 3 bases, the J end by 0 bases, with 12 bases between. The CDR3 spans 15 residues. Germline lookup yields CDR1 SGDLS and CDR2 YYNGEE. The CDR3 sequence is CASSEGSPSNYGYTF. CDR3 DNA (partial): TGTGCCAGCAGCGAGGGGAGTCCTTCTAACTATGGC.

Concerning this clone itself: The read ends 3 residues before the CDR3 terminus; that terminus is restored from the germline J gene. V and J are TRBV7-2 and TRBJ1-3; D unresolved. This CDR3 comprises 13 residues. Trimming removed 4 bases at V and 0 bases at J, with 4 bases between. CDR1 SGHTA and CDR2 FQGNSA come from the germline V gene. CDR3 DNA, as far as it was read: TGTGCCAGCAGCTGGCCCTCTGGAAACACC. Its protein is CASSWPSGNT. The whole CDR3 protein reads CASSWPSGNTIYF.

Notes on this clone: The sequenced fragment ends 3 residues before the CDR3 boundary, so the rest is inferred from the germline J gene. V gene TRBV2 combines with J gene TRBJ1-4, with 8 bases fitting TRBD1. The CDR3 length is 14 residues. Unmatched junction bases numbered 2, after V lost 5 bases and J lost 3 bases. The germline V gene encodes CDR1 SNHLY and CDR2 FYNNEI. The CDR3 protein is CASSQQGANEKLFF. CDR3 DNA, as far as it was read: TGTGCCAGCAGTCAACAGGGGGCTAATGAAAAA.

On this clone itself: The missing CDR3 end, 3 residues past where the read stops, is filled in from the germline J gene. The chain recombines TRBV11-2 with TRBJ1-2; D is undetermined. With 8 bases removed from V and 0 bases from J, the gap between germline ends came to 10 bases. The CDR3 length is 13 residues. The V gene's germline CDR1 is SGHAT and CDR2 FQNNGV. This CDR3 is CASRSSANYGYTF. The DNA read from the CDR3 is TGTGCCAGCCGGTCCTCGGCTAACTATGGC.

Of note for this clone: The read comes to an end 3 residues before the CDR3 does, leaving the germline J gene to fill in the end. This sequence joins TRBV19 and TRBJ1-3; tentative D call: TRBD1 (5 bases). The ends were cut back, 10 bases at V and 3 bases at J, with 13 bases in the middle. Germline loops: CDR1 LNHDA, CDR2 SQIVND (reference sequence). The CDR3 length is 13 residues. This CDR3 reads CATPGSLGNTIYF. Incomplete CDR3 DNA: TGTGCCACTCCAGGGTCGCTTGGAAACACC.